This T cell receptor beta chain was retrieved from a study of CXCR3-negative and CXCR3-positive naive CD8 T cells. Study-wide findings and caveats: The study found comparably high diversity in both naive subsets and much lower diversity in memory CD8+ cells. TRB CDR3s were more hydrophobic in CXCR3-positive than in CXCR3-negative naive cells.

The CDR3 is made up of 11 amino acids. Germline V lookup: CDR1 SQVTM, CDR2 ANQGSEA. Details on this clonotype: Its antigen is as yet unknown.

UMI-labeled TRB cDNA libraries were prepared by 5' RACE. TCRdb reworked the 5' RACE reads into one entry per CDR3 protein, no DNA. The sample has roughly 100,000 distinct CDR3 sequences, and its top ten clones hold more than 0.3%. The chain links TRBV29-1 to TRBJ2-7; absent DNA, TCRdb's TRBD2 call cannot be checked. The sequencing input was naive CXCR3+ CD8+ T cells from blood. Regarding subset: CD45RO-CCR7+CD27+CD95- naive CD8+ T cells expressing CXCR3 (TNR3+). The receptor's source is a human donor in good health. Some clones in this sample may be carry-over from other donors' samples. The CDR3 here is CSAGEGHEQCF.